The rows below give T cell receptor beta chains drawn from one sample of a study of blood T cell repertoires in COVID-19. Assay used: immunoSEQ multiplex PCR; TCRdb lists only in-frame clones, some missing. Among about 73,000 clones listed, about 79% were seen once. The sequencing input was peripheral blood. These receptors originate from a woman in her fifties or sixties with acute or convalescent COVID-19. Each CDR3 is given with its conserved first and last residue. D genes are given only for firm matches. The listing skips clone size in some rows; elsewhere it reads once, few, many or a size class.

CDR3aa,CDR3nt,abundance,j_gene,d_gene,v_gene
CASSYGTIYEQYF,TGTGCCAGCAGTTATGGGACTATCTACGAGCAGTACTTC,once,TRBJ2-7,TRBD2,TRBV6-6
CASSDPNRGRGYGYTF,TGTGCCAGCAGTGACCCCAACAGGGGGCGAGGGTATGGCTACACCTTC,.,TRBJ1-2,TRBD1,TRBV25-1
CASSPGSSGTGELFF,TGTGCCAGCAGCCCCGGTTCTAGCGGGACCGGGGAGCTGTTTTTT,once,TRBJ2-2,TRBD2,TRBV11-2
CASSEGLAFTFTDTQYF,TGTGCCAGCAGCGAGGGACTAGCGTTTACGTTCACAGATACGCAGTATTTT,.,TRBJ2-3,.,TRBV21-1
CASSPDGGSSNSPLHF,TGCGCCAGCAGCCCCGACGGAGGGTCGAGTAATTCACCCCTCCACTTT,once,TRBJ1-6,.,TRBV5-1
CATLRGNRNSPLHF,TGTGCCACCCTCCGGGGGAACCGTAATTCACCCCTCCACTTT,.,TRBJ1-6,.,TRBV28
CASSLPYGQGSSYEQYF,TGTGCCAGCAGTTTACCTTACGGACAGGGGAGCTCCTACGAGCAGTACTTC,.,TRBJ2-7,TRBD1,TRBV28
CASSSPATGLSGANVLTF,TGCGCCAGCAGCTCCCCGGCGACAGGGCTCTCTGGGGCCAACGTCCTGACTTTC,.,TRBJ2-6,TRBD1,TRBV5-1
CASSLTGTSGIYEQYF,TGTGCCAGCAGTTTAACCGGGACTAGCGGGATCTACGAGCAGTACTTC,.,TRBJ2-7,TRBD2,TRBV27
CASSYSVQDNSPLHF,TGTGCCAGCAGTTACTCGGTTCAGGATAATTCACCCCTCCACTTT,.,TRBJ1-6,.,TRBV6-5
CATSPGGAQGEKLFF,TGTGCCACCAGTCCGGGTGGGGCGCAAGGTGAAAAACTGTTTTTT,.,TRBJ1-4,.,TRBV24-1
CASSLGFVAGSYEQYF,TGTGCCAGCAGCTTGGGTTTTGTGGCAGGTAGCTACGAGCAGTACTTC,.,TRBJ2-7,.,TRBV5-5
CASSFPTNQPQHF,TGTGCCAGCAGTTTTCCCACAAATCAGCCCCAGCATTTT,.,TRBJ1-5,.,TRBV28
CASSSRATGPRGEAFF,TGTGCCAGCAGCTCCCGAGCGACAGGGCCTAGGGGTGAAGCTTTCTTT,few,TRBJ1-1,TRBD1,TRBV11-1
CASSARAYTEAFF,TGCGCCAGCAGCGCGAGGGCCTACACTGAAGCTTTCTTT,.,TRBJ1-1,.,TRBV10-1
CASRPEQLGIREAGYTF,TGCGCCAGCAGACCCGAACAGCTTGGGATCAGGGAGGCTGGCTACACCTTC,.,TRBJ1-2,.,TRBV5-1
CASSTGGPLHF,TGTGCCAGCAGCACAGGGGGCCCCCTCCACTTT,.,TRBJ1-6,TRBD1,TRBV6-5
CASSQNLGRTTEAFF,TGTGCCAGCAGTCAGAATCTGGGCAGGACTACTGAAGCTTTCTTT,.,TRBJ1-1,.,TRBV28
CASSPTSPGGTEGYTF,TGTGCCAGCTCACCAACATCCCCAGGGGGGACGGAGGGCTACACCTTC,.,TRBJ1-2,TRBD1,TRBV18
CATSTRTTGDTQYF,TGTGCCACCAGCACCCGGACTACCGGAGATACGCAGTATTTT,.,TRBJ2-3,.,TRBV15
CASSSGRSIPTGELFF,TGCGCCAGCAGCTCCGGGAGGTCGATTCCCACCGGGGAGCTGTTTTTT,few,TRBJ2-2,TRBD2,TRBV5-1
CAISEYGSSYNEQFF,TGTGCCATCAGTGAGTACGGGAGTTCCTACAATGAGCAGTTCTTC,.,TRBJ2-1,.,TRBV10-3
CASTPRGGSYEQYF,TGCGCCAGCACTCCCCGGGGGGGTTCCTACGAGCAGTACTTC,.,TRBJ2-7,TRBD2,TRBV10-1
CASSSSGPAKNIQYF,TGTGCCAGCAGCTCGAGCGGGCCTGCCAAAAACATTCAGTACTTC,.,TRBJ2-4,.,TRBV13
CASSRDLGGNQPQHF,TGTGCCAGCAGCAGAGACCTAGGGGGCAATCAGCCCCAGCATTTT,.,TRBJ1-5,.,TRBV6-5
CASRPLSDSYGYTF,TGTGCCAGCAGACCCTTGAGTGATTCCTATGGCTACACCTTC,.,TRBJ1-2,.,TRBV3-1/TRBV3-2
CASSLSYGPRATGNTIYF,TGTGCCAGCAGTTTATCTTATGGCCCCAGGGCGACAGGAAACACCATATATTTT,.,TRBJ1-3,.,TRBV27
CASSLGGGYGYTF,TGTGCCAGCAGCTTGGGCGGGGGCTATGGCTACACCTTC,.,TRBJ1-2,.,TRBV5-6
CASSPSAGQNTEAFF,TGTGCCAGCAGCCCGTCGGCAGGGCAGAACACTGAAGCTTTCTTT,.,TRBJ1-1,.,TRBV9
CASSPAGDYEKLFF,TGCGCCAGCAGCCCGGCGGGGGATTATGAAAAACTGTTTTTT,.,TRBJ1-4,.,TRBV5-1
CASSRDRVTKQFF,TGTGCCAGCAGTAGAGACAGGGTAACTAAGCAGTTCTTC,.,TRBJ2-1,TRBD1,TRBV28
CASSPRTSFHNEQFF,TGTGCCAGCAGCCCCAGGACTAGCTTCCACAATGAGCAGTTCTTC,.,TRBJ2-1,TRBD2,TRBV7-3
CASSPRQGGYGYTF,TGTGCCAGCAGTCCCAGACAGGGAGGCTATGGCTACACCTTC,.,TRBJ1-2,TRBD1,TRBV27
CAWRTVPATEAFF,TGTGCCTGGAGGACAGTGCCCGCCACTGAAGCTTTCTTT,once,TRBJ1-1,.,TRBV30
CASSKTGRSSQPQHF,TGTGCCAGTAGTAAAACAGGGCGCTCTAGTCAGCCCCAGCATTTT,.,TRBJ1-5,.,TRBV19
CASSLATANYGYTF,TGTGCCAGCAGCTTAGCGACAGCTAACTATGGCTACACCTTC,.,TRBJ1-2,.,TRBV7-2
CSVRTSATYNEQFF,TGCAGCGTGAGGACTAGCGCTACGTACAATGAGCAGTTCTTC,.,TRBJ2-1,TRBD2,TRBV29-1
CASSTRDTGALNTEAFF,TGCGCCAGCAGCACCCGTGATACAGGAGCGCTCAACACTGAAGCTTTCTTT,.,TRBJ1-1,.,TRBV4-1
CSVEGHGTSPNEQFF,TGCAGCGTTGAGGGTCACGGGACTTCCCCCAATGAGCAGTTCTTC,.,TRBJ2-1,.,TRBV29-1
CASSYGQGANYGYTF,TGTGCCAGCTCATACGGACAGGGGGCAAACTATGGCTACACCTTC,.,TRBJ1-2,TRBD1,TRBV18
CASSKLAGLGTGELFF,TGTGCCAGCTCTAAACTAGCGGGCCTAGGGACCGGGGAGCTGTTTTTT,.,TRBJ2-2,TRBD2,TRBV28
CASSPTPGLAGVQETQYF,TGTGCCAGCAGTCCGACGCCGGGACTAGCGGGTGTACAAGAGACCCAGTACTTC,.,TRBJ2-5,TRBD2,TRBV6-6
CASSLSGSQPQHF,TGTGCCAGCAGTTTATCTGGGAGCCAGCCCCAGCATTTT,.,TRBJ1-5,.,TRBV27
CASSLGQGSTEAFF,TGTGCCAGCAGCTTAGGACAGGGGAGCACTGAAGCTTTCTTT,few,TRBJ1-1,TRBD1,TRBV7-9
CASSVSGSYEQFF,TGTGCCAGCAGCGTAAGCGGGAGCTATGAGCAGTTCTTC,.,TRBJ2-1,TRBD2,TRBV9
CASSYGLVLSYEQYF,TGTGCCAGCAGCTATGGACTAGTCCTATCCTACGAGCAGTACTTC,.,TRBJ2-7,TRBD2,TRBV7-2
CASSLTILNQHF,TGTGCCAGCAGTTTAACTATACTAAACCAGCATTTT,.,TRBJ1-5,.,TRBV28
CASSLQPGADTQYF,TGTGCCAGTAGTCTTCAGCCCGGGGCAGATACGCAGTATTTT,.,TRBJ2-3,.,TRBV19